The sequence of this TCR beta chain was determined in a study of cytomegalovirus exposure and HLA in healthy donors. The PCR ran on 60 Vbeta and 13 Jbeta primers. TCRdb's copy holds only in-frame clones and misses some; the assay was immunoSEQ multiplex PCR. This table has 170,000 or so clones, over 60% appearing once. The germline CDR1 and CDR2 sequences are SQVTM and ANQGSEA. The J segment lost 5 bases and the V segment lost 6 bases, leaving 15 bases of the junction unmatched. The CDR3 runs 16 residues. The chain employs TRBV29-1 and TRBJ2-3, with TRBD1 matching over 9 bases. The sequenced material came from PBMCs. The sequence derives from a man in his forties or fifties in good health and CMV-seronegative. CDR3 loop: CSVQLLQGAVGDTQYF. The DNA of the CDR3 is TGCAGCGTCCAACTGCTACAGGGGGCGGTTGGAGATACGCAGTATTTT.